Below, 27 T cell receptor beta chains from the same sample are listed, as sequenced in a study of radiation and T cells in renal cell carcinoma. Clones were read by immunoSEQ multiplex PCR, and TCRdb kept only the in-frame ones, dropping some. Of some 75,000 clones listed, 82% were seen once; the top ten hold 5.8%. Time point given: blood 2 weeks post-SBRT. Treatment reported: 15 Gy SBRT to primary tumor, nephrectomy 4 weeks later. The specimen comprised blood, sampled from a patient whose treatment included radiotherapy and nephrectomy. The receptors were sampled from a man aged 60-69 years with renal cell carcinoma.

The CDR3 loop is CASSARIGTETQYF. The CDR3 nucleotides read TGTGCCAGCAGTGCCCGGATTGGCACCGAGACCCAGTACTTC. The chain is built from TRBV6-6 and TRBJ2-5, with D unclear. V was clipped by 5 bases and J by 5 bases, with 15 bases between them. In germline, CDR1 is MNHNY, CDR2 SVGAGI (reference sequence). CDR3 size: 14 residues.

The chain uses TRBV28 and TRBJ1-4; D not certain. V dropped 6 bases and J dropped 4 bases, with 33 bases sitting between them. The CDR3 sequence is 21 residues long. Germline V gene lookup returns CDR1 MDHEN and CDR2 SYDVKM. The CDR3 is CASSSHGWPGGYTSNNEKLFF. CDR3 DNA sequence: TGTGCCAGCAGCTCACACGGGTGGCCGGGCGGGTATACTTCAAATAATGAAAAACTGTTTTTT. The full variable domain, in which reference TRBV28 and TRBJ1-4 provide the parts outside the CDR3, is DVKVTQSSRYLVKRTGEKVFLECVQDMDHENMFWYRQDPGLGLRLIYFSYDVKMKEKGDIPEGYSVSREKKERFSLILESASTNQTSMYLCASSSHGWPGGYTSNNEKLFFGSGTQLSVL.

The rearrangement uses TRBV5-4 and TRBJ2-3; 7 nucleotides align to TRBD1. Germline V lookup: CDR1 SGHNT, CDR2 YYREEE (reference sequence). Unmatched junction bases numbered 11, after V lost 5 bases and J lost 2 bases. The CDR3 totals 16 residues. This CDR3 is CASRNRPGQVTDTQYF. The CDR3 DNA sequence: TGTGCCAGCAGGAACCGACCTGGACAGGTCACAGATACGCAGTATTTT.

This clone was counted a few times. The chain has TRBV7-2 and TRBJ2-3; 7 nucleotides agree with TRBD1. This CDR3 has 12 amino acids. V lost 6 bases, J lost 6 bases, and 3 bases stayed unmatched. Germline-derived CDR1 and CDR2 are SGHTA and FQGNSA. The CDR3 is CASSWGQDTQYF. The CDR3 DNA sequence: TGTGCCAGCAGTTGGGGACAGGATACGCAGTATTTT.

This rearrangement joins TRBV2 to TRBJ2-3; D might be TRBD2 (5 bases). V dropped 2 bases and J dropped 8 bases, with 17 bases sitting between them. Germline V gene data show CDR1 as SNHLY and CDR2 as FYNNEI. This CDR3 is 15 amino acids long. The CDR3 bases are TGTGCCAGCAGTGAACGGGTCGGCTCTGCGGGTACGCAGTATTTT. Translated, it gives CASSERVGSAGTQYF.

The CDR3 nucleotides are TGTGCCAGCAGTTCTATGGGAAAGGCCTACGAGCAGTACTTC. Translated: CASSSMGKAYEQYF. V and J are TRBV27 and TRBJ2-7; D remains unclear. V shed 4 bases and J shed 2 bases, with 12 bases lying between them. The CDR3 length is 14 residues. Germline lookup yields CDR1 MNHEY and CDR2 SMNVEV (reference sequence).

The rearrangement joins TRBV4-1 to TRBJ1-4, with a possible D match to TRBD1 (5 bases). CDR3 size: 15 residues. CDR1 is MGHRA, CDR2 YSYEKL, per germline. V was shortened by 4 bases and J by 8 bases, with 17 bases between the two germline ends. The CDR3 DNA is TGCGCCAGCAGCCGCCCCGGGACCCTGGGCGAAAAACTGTTTTTT. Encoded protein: CASSRPGTLGEKLFF.

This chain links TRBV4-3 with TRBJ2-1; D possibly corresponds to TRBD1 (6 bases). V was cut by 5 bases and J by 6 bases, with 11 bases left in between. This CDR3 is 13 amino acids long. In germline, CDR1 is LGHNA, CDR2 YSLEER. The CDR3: CASSLQGTNEQFF. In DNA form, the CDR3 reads TGCGCCAGCAGCTTACAGGGTACCAATGAGCAGTTCTTC.

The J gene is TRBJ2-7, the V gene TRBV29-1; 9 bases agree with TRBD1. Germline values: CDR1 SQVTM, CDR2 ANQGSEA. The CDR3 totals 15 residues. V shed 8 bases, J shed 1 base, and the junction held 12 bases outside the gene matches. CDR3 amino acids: CSYISGTGNSYEQYF. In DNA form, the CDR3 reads TGCAGCTATATCTCCGGGACAGGGAATTCCTACGAGCAGTACTTC.

CDR3 protein: CASSQEGLAGTDFSYEQYF. CDR3 nucleotide sequence: TGTGCCAGCAGCCAGGAAGGACTAGCGGGTACTGATTTCTCCTACGAGCAGTACTTC. This chain uses TRBV4-2 with TRBJ2-7; TRBD2 aligns across 11 bases. Germline-derived CDR1 and CDR2 are LGHNA and YNFKEQ. The CDR3 spans 19 residues. Trimming cost V 3 bases and J 0 bases; bases outside gene matches: 13.

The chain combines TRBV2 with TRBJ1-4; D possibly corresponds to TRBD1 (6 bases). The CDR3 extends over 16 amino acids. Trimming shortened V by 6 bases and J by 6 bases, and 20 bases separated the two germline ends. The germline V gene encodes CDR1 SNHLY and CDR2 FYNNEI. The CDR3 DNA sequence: TGTGCCAGCAGCCTAGTCGGACAGAACGTTGATGAAAAACTGTTTTTT. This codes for CASSLVGQNVDEKLFF.

The CDR3 DNA reads as TGTGCCAGCAGCCCCCCCGGACTTAGCACAGATACGCAGTATTTT. Translating gives CASSPPGLSTDTQYF. V usage is TRBV11-2 and J usage is TRBJ2-3, with D tentatively TRBD2 (5 bases). In germline, CDR1 is SGHAT, CDR2 FQNNGV. Trimming took off 5 bases at V and 0 bases at J, with 12 bases between the two ends. The CDR3 loop spans 15 amino acids.

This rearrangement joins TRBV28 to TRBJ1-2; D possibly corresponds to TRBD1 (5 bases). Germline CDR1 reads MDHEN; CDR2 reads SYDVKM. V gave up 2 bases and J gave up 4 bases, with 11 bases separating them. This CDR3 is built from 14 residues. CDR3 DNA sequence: TGTGCCAGCAGTTTAGGGGGGGTTGGCTATGGCTACACCTTC. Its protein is CASSLGGVGYGYTF.

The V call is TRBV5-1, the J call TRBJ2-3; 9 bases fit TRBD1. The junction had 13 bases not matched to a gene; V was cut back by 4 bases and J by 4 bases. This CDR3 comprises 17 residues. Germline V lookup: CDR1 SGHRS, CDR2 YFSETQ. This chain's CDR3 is CASSLGGGTGGADTQYF. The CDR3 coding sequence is TGCGCCAGCAGCCTTGGTGGCGGTACAGGGGGCGCAGATACGCAGTATTTT.

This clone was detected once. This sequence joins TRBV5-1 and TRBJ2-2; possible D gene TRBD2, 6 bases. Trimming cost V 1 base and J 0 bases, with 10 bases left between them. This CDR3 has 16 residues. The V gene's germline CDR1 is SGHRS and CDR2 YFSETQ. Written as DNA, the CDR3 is TGCGCCAGCAGCTTGTTCTGGGAGGCGAACACCGGGGAGCTGTTTTTT. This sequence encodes CASSLFWEANTGELFF.

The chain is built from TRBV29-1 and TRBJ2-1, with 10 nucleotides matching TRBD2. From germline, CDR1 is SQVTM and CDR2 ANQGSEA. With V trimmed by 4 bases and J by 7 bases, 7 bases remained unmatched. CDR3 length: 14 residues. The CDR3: CSVAPSGSENEQFF. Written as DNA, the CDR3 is TGCAGCGTTGCTCCTAGCGGGAGTGAAAATGAGCAGTTCTTC.

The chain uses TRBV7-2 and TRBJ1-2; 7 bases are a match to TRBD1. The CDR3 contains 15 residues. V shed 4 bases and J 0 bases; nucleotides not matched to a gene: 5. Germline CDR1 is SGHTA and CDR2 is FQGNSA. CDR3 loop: CASSSHRGANYGYTF. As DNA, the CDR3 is TGTGCCAGCAGCTCCCACAGGGGCGCTAACTATGGCTACACCTTC.

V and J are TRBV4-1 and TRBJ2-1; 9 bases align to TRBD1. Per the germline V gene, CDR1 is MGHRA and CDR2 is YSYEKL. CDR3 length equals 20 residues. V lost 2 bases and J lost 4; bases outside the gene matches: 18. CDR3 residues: CASSQTGGVISFTGYNEQFF. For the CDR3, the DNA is TGCGCCAGCAGCCAAACAGGGGGCGTTATCTCCTTTACTGGTTACAATGAGCAGTTCTTC.

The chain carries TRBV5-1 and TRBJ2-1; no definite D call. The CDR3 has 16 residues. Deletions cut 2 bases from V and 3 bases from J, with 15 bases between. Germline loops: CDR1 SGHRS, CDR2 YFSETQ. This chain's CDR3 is CASSLVDFLYYNEQFF. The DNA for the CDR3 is TGCGCCAGCAGCTTAGTGGATTTTTTATACTACAATGAGCAGTTCTTC.

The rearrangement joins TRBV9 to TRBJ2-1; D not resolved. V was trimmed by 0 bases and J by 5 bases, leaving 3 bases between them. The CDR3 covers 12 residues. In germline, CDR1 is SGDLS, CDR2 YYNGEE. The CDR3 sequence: CASSVGHNEQFF. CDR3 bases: TGTGCCAGCAGCGTAGGGCACAATGAGCAGTTCTTC.

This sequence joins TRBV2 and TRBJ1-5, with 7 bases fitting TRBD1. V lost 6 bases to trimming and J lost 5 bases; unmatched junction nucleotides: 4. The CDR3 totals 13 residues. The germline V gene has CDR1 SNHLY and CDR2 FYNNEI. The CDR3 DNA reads TGTGCCAGCAGGAAGACAGGGTATCAGCCCCAGCATTTT. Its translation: CASRKTGYQPQHF.

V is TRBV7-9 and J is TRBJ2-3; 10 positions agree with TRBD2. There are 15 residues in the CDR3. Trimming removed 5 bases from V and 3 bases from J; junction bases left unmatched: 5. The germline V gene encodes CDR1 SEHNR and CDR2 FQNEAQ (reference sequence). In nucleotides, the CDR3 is TGTGCCAGCAGCCGACTAGCGGGTAAAACAGATACGCAGTATTTT. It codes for CASSRLAGKTDTQYF.

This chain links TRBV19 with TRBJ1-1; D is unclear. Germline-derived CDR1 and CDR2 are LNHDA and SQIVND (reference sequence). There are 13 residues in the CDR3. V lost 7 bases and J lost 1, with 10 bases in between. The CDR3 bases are TGTGCCAGTAAATTACAACGGAACACTGAAGCTTTCTTT. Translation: CASKLQRNTEAFF.

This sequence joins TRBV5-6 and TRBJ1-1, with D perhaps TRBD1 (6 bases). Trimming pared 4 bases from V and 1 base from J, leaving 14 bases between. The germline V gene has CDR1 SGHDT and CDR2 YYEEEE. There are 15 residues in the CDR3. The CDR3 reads CASSPTGRPNTEAFF. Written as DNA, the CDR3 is TGTGCCAGCAGCCCCACAGGGAGGCCGAACACTGAAGCTTTCTTT. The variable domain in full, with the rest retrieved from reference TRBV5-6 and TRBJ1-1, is DAGVTQSPTHLIKTRGQQVTLRCSPKSGHDTVSWYQQALGQGPQFIFQYYEEEERQRGNFPDRFSGHQFPNYSSELNVNALLLGDSALYLCASSPTGRPNTEAFFGQGTRLTVV.

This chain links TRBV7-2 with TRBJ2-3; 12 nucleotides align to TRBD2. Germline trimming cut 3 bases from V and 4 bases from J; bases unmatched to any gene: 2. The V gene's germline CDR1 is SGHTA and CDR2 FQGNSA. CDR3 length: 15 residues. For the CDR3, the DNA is TGTGCCAGCAGCTTGACTAGCGGGAGTCCAGATACGCAGTATTTT. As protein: CASSLTSGSPDTQYF. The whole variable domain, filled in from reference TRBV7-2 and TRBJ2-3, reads GAGVSQSPSNKVTEKGKDVELRCDPISGHTALYWYRQSLGQGLEFLIYFQGNSAPDKSGLPSDRFSAERTGGSVSTLTIQRTQQEDSAVYLCASSLTSGSPDTQYFGPGTRLTVL.

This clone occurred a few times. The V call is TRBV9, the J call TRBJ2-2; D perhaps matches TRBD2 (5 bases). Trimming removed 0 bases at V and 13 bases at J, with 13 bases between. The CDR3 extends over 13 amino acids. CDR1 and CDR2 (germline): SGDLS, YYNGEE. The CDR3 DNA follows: TGTGCCAGCAGCGTAGCTACTGGGAGCGGGCTGTTTTTT. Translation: CASSVATGSGLFF.

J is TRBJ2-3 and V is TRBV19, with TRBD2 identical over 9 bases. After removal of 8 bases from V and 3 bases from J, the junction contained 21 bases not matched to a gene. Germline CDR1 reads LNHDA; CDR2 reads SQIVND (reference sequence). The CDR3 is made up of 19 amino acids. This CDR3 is CASPRAGDGISGSTDTQYF. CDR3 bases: TGTGCCAGTCCCAGGGCAGGGGATGGGATTAGCGGGAGTACAGATACGCAGTATTTT.